This entry concerns a single T cell receptor (beta chain). Its binding antigen is unknown. Base qualities were left out, and no much larger clone turns up one base away. Systemically healthy Caucasian individuals from Russia, some 38 in total and aged 6 to 90 years, were included as donors. Each donor gave 8 to 10 milliliters of peripheral blood, drawn into EDTA-treated Vacutainer tubes. Ficoll-Paque density-gradient centrifugation was used to isolate PBMCs, with at least 6.5 million per sample. Total RNA, at least 5.5 micrograms per sample, was extracted from PBMCs with Trizol reagent. Naive CD45RAhigh/CD27high T cell percentages were measured by flow cytometry on a PBMC aliquot from every donor. Libraries were constructed by 5' RACE. Sequencing was carried out with an Illumina HiSeq 2500. A second PCR of about 6 to 12 cycles was run with a J-beta primer mix and a sample-barcoded 5' primer. Each TCR beta cDNA molecule received a unique molecular identifier from a template-switch 5' adaptor carrying 12 random nucleotides. Each sample yielded at least 2.5 million CDR3-containing paired-end reads. The Mint cDNA synthesis kit, primed by a TRBC-specific oligonucleotide, was used to synthesize first-strand cDNA from all RNA. Following uracil-DNA glycosylase treatment, a first 18-cycle PCR with universal primers M1SS and BC2_uni_R was performed on all cDNA. In the original analysis: For normalization, 1 million high-quality reads, each with a distinct molecular identifier, were randomly selected from each sample. Instead of being binned into consensus sequences, reads that shared molecular identifiers were thrown out. CDR3 identification, clonotype clustering and error correction used MiTCR with a Q25 quality threshold and the strictest error-elimination algorithm. A nonparametric unseen species model using Euler transformation provided a lower-bound estimate of total TCR beta diversity. TCRdb trimmed the raw reads at Q25, called clones with MiXCR and kept productive beta chains. Rows with a matching CDR3 protein are joined into one entry that keeps the most common DNA and genes. TCRdb, not the authors, supplied the V and J calls. The table for this sample lists around 1,000,000 distinct CDR3 sequences; less than 25% of them were counted only once. The top ten constitute 0.65% to 0.95% of the sample.

The sample originates from a study of blood T cells in healthy people across ages (dated by TCRdb to the mid-2010s). Broadly, across the study: Template switching captured roughly one uniquely barcoded TCR beta cDNA molecule per two T cells in model experiments. To track age-related changes in TCR beta repertoire diversity, the study relied on deep sequencing normalized with unique cDNA molecular identifiers. For two donors (one aged 18 to 29 and one aged 80 or older), the study analyzed two additional independent replicas of 1 million unique cDNA reads from the same blood draw. The donors were split into four age groups: young (average around 15 years), middle-aged (over 35), aged (over 55) and long-lived (roughly 80). Overall study outcomes, separate from this receptor: Estimates of total diversity based on one million sequenced T cells were considered lower bounds and underestimates. There was a strong correlation between observed TCR beta diversity and the percentage of naive T cells measured by flow cytometry. Conclusive comparison of naive and antigen-experienced compartments was prevented by the profiling of bulk unsorted PBMCs. As age increased, observed TCR beta diversity per million T cells dropped in a roughly linear way, and a significant reduction was already evident by age about 40. The CMV infection status of donors was not known, potentially confounding age-related changes in expanded clonotypes. The long-lived group showed more naive CD4+ T cells, fewer expanded clones and increased TCR diversity than the aged group, suggesting age selection.

The germline V gene gives CDR1 as LGHNA and CDR2 as YSLEER. The cysteine opens and the phenylalanine closes a CDR3 of 16 amino acids. The kept DNA is CDR3 alone, 48 bases in frame from the first base. V is pruned by 3 bases and J by 6 bases, leaving 9 bases of the junction without a gene match. The same data also contributed to another study, on T cells of mothers and their children. The second study's paper adds: Donors were nine systemically healthy Caucasian individuals: three mothers and their six children. cDNA synthesis used all of the extracted RNA, with approximately 1.4 ug of RNA in each 15 ul reaction. In the second PCR, the M1S primer added sample barcodes and 2-4 random nucleotides. Over 9.5 million TCR beta CDR3 reads were obtained for each mother, and around 3 million reads were obtained for each child. Thymic selection similarly shapes TCR recombination output in related and unrelated pairs, with minor effect from inherited differences. Related mother-child pairs always showed normalized repertoire overlap that was slightly higher than in unrelated mother-child pairs, though the difference was never significant. Persistent microchimeric T cell clones were not detected, at a sensitivity of about 99 clones per million clonotypes. The study used deep NGS to compare TCR beta repertoires of mothers and children, seeking features distinguishing related mother-child pairs from unrelated individuals. On average, the children were roughly 12 +/- 4 years old, while the mothers were about 38 +/- 4 years old. After adapter ligation was performed with NEBNext reagents, the libraries were sequenced on an Illumina HiSeq 2000 with 100+100 nt paired-end reads. To prevent cross-contamination, the mother and child libraries were prepared one month apart and sequenced in separate runs. For each donor, somewhere between about 450,000 and 2,000,000 distinct TCR beta clonotypes were identified. Naive TCR beta clonotypes were estimated from low-frequency clonotypes matched to each donor's FACS-determined naive share, without sorting.

The sequence came from a girl aged 2 to 9 in good health. Sequenced material: blood. Rearrangement joined TRBV4-3 to TRBJ2-4, with 9 middle bases fitting TRBD1. The CDR3 here reads CASSQDTGTGINIQYF. The nucleotides are TGCGCCAGCAGCCAGGACACCGGGACAGGGATAAACATTCAGTACTTC.